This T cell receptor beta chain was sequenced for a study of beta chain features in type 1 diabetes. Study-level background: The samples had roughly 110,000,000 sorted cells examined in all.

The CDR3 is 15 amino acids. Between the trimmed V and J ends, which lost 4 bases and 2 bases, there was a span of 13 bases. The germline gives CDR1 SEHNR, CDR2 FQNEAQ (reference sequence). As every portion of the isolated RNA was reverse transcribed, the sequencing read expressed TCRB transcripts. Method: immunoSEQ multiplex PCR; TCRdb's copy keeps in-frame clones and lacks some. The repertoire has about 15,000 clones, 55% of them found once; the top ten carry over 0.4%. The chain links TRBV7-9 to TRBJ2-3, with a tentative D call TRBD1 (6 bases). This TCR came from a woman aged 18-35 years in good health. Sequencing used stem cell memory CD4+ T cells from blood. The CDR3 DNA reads TGTGCCAGCAGCTCATTAACAGGGTACACAGATACGCAGTATTTT. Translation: CASSSLTGYTDTQYF.